What follows describes a single T cell receptor (beta chain). Its antigen remains unidentified. This sample is part of a study of CD8+ T cells in alopecia areata. In the study overall: Patients received oral tofacitinib, 5 to 10 mg twice daily, for moderate-to-severe alopecia areata.

It was cDNA, reverse transcribed from extracted RNA, that served as the sequencing template. Some clones are missing from TCRdb's copy, which holds only in-frame ones; the method was immunoSEQ multiplex PCR. The sample includes 130,000 to 150,000 clones, approximately 87% of them seen just once. General study findings and limits: Greater clonality was observed in lesional scalp samples, especially alopecia totalis/universalis, versus normal scalp. Resident alphabeta T-cell populations of normal skin are likewise subject to sequencing in scalp samples.

This CDR3 is 17 amino acids long. The germline CDR1 and CDR2 sequences are MGHRA and YSYEKL. The J segment lost 5 bases and the V segment lost 1 base, leaving 6 bases of the junction unmatched. The study team obtained lesional scalp punch biopsies and peripheral blood from alopecia areata patients. The receptor comes from a human donor with alopecia areata. The chain is built from TRBV4-1 and TRBJ2-5; the match to TRBD2 covers 14 bases. Sequenced here: CD8+ T cells sorted from blood, sampled at week 0. The CDR3 loop is CASSQAPGLAGVETQYF. The CDR3 nucleotides are TGCGCCAGCAGCCAAGCGCCGGGACTAGCGGGAGTGGAGACCCAGTACTTC.